This passage covers 31 T cell receptor beta chains from one sample sequenced in a study of blood T cells in healthy people across ages. The second PCR ran about 6 to 11 cycles with a sample-barcoded 5' primer and J-beta primers. MiXCR was run by TCRdb on the 5' RACE reads, yielding one entry per CDR3 protein. Seen here are fewer than 750,000 distinct CDR3 sequences, 52% observed once, and the top ten hold about 13%. Sequencing input: blood. Receptors were obtained from a woman of 80 years or more in good health.

As to this clonotype: Being one base from a much bigger clone, this may be a read error. This sequence joins TRBV28 and TRBJ2-1; D remains ambiguous. Germline V gene data show CDR1 as MDHEN and CDR2 as SYDVKM. The CDR3 runs to 11 residues. The CDR3 loop is CAGSLGSSQFF. CDR3 nucleotide sequence: TGTGCCGGCAGTTTAGGGTCGTCGCAGTTCTTC.

The sample holds many counts of this clonotype. The V and J genes are TRBV5-1 and TRBJ2-1; no clear D. Germline values: CDR1 SGHRS, CDR2 YFSETQ. The V and J ends lost 5 bases and 4 bases respectively, with 16 bases between them. The CDR3 consists of 15 residues. The CDR3 DNA reads as TGCGCCAGCAGTGAATCTCTGAATTCTTACAATGAGCAGTTCTTC. As protein: CASSESLNSYNEQFF.

The rearrangement uses TRBV3-1 and TRBJ2-5; D is uncertain. This CDR3 has 12 amino acids. Looked up from germline, CDR1 is LGHDT and CDR2 is YNNKEL (reference sequence). V was trimmed by 0 bases and J by 5 bases, leaving 4 bases between them. DNA of the CDR3: TGTGCCAGCAGCCAAGATGTGGAGACCCAGTACTTC. As protein: CASSQDVETQYF.

This chain connects TRBV20-1 to TRBJ1-6, with D possibly TRBD1 on 6 matching bases. The germline V and J ends were trimmed by 5 bases and 4 bases, with 15 bases remaining between them. Germline CDR1 reads DFQATT; CDR2 reads SNEGSKA (reference sequence). The CDR3 runs to 15 residues. The chain's CDR3 is CSASPGTLYNSPLHF. CDR3 DNA sequence: TGCAGTGCTTCTCCCGGGACACTATATAATTCACCCCTCCACTTT.

This clonotype was seen just once. The chain uses TRBV5-1 and TRBJ2-3; 10 nucleotides agree with TRBD2. The CDR3 totals 15 residues. V shed 4 bases, J shed 2 bases, and the junction held 4 bases outside the gene matches. The V gene's germline CDR1 is SGHRS and CDR2 YFSETQ. CDR3 coding DNA: TGCGCCAGCAGCGATAGCGGGAGGTACACAGATACGCAGTATTTT. It is translated as CASSDSGRYTDTQYF.

Comment on this clonotype: A much larger clone is a single base away; this may be a read error. CDR3 sequence (DNA): TGCAAGCCTAAGGAGACCCAGTACTTC. This gives the protein CKPKETQYF. The chain uses TRBV20-1 and TRBJ2-7; D ambiguous. The DNA end favors TRBJ2-5, so the J call may be wrong. The CDR3 runs 9 residues. Germline CDR1 reads DFQATT; CDR2 reads SNEGSKA (reference sequence).

At least ten counts were recorded for this clonotype. The V gene is TRBV12-3 or TRBV12-4, the J gene TRBJ1-4; TRBD1 might be the D (6 bases). Trimming left V 2 bases short and J 7 bases short, with 11 bases between. The CDR3 runs to 14 residues. This CDR3 reads CASSLTSGVEKLFF. The CDR3 DNA follows: TGTGCCAGCAGTTTAACCTCAGGGGTTGAAAAACTGTTTTTT.

The chain couples TRBV25-1 to TRBJ1-4, with no clear D. The V end lost 7 bases, the J end lost 7 bases, and 13 bases lay between the germline ends. CDR1 MGHDK and CDR2 SYGVNS come from the germline V gene. This CDR3 comprises 13 residues. The CDR3 loop is CASKGPLGEKLFF. The DNA for the CDR3 is TGTGCCAGCAAGGGCCCTTTGGGTGAAAAACTGTTTTTT.

The CDR3 nucleotides are TGTGCCAGCAGCCCTCTCGGGAGCAAGACCCAATACTTC. It codes for CASSPLGSKTQYF. The chain carries TRBV27 and TRBJ2-4, with D possibly matching TRBD2 (6 bases). V was shortened by 6 bases and J by 16 bases, with 22 bases between the two germline ends. The CDR3 has 13 residues. Germline V gene sequence: CDR1 MNHEY, CDR2 SMNVEV (reference sequence).

This clonotype was recorded at least ten times. V is TRBV20-1 and J is TRBJ2-3, with a weak D call TRBD1 (6 bases). This CDR3 has 13 residues. The germline V gene has CDR1 DFQATT and CDR2 SNEGSKA (reference sequence). V gave up 8 bases and J gave up 0 bases, with 12 bases separating them. Here the CDR3 reads CSPRGGSTDTQYF. The CDR3 DNA reads as TGCAGTCCAAGAGGGGGTAGCACAGATACGCAGTATTTT.

The chain carries TRBV27 and TRBJ2-5; 7 nucleotides line up with TRBD2. With V trimmed by 4 bases and J by 11 bases, 10 bases remained unmatched. This CDR3 spans 13 amino acids. CDR1 and CDR2 (germline): MNHEY, SMNVEV (reference sequence). This chain's CDR3 is CASSWTSSHEQYF. CDR3 bases: TGTGCCAGCAGTTGGACTAGTTCCCATGAGCAGTACTTC.

This clonotype was observed many times. J is TRBJ1-2 and V is TRBV28; a possible D gene is TRBD1 (5 bases). CDR3 size: 15 residues. Germline V CDR1 and CDR2: MDHEN, SYDVKM. Trimming left V 4 bases short and J 6 bases short, with 18 bases between. CDR3 bases: TGTGCCAGCAGTTCCCCAGGGAAATCGCCCCATGGCTACACCTTC. Amino acids: CASSSPGKSPHGYTF.

On this clonotype: A read error may be the cause here, since a much bigger clone is one base away. The rearrangement joins TRBV5-6 to TRBJ2-1, with D hard to call. The CDR3 spans 15 residues. Per germline, CDR1 SGHDT and CDR2 YYEEEE. CDR3 in amino acids: CAGSLGRTAYNEQFF. Here the CDR3 DNA reads TGTGCCGGCAGCTTGGGCAGGACGGCCTACAATGAGCAGTTCTTC. The full variable domain, with the rest looked up from reference TRBV5-6 and TRBJ2-1, is DAGVTQSPTHLIKTRGQQVTLRCSPKSGHDTVSWYQQALGQGPQFIFQYYEEEERQRGNFPDRFSGHQFPNYSSELNVNALLLGDSALYLCAGSLGRTAYNEQFFGPGTRLTVL.

Of note for this clonotype: Germline is not matched at one junction end, which may reflect a read error. The chain combines TRBV6-6 with TRBJ1-1; no reliable D call. The germline gives CDR1 MNHNY, CDR2 SVGAGI (reference sequence). The CDR3 runs to 13 residues. CDR3 nucleotides: TGTGGCAGCAGTTACTCGTTGTCTGATGAAGCTTTCTTT. It codes for CGSSYSLSDEAFF.

This clonotype showed up many times. V and J are TRBV10-3 and TRBJ2-5; no clear D gene. CDR1 and CDR2 (germline): ENHRY, SYGVKD. The CDR3 is 13 amino acids. Trimming removed 11 bases at V and 1 base at J, with 14 bases between. DNA for the CDR3: TGTGCCTCCCAATTTCGAGTCCAAGAGACCCAGTACTTC. It is translated as CASQFRVQETQYF.

Ten or more counts support this clonotype. V and J are TRBV11-1 and TRBJ2-3; TRBD2 is a possible D gene (5 bases). The CDR3 consists of 16 residues. Germline loops: CDR1 SGHAT, CDR2 FQDESV (reference sequence). The V end lost 5 bases, the J end lost 0 bases, and 15 bases lay between the germline ends. The CDR3 DNA sequence: TGTGCCAGCAGCCGGAGAGGGCAGGTTAGCACAGATACGCAGTATTTT. It codes for CASSRRGQVSTDTQYF.

In its sample, this clonotype was seen a few times. V and J are TRBV7-9 and TRBJ2-2; D call uncertain. The CDR3 loop spans 12 amino acids. With 2 bases removed from V and 7 bases from J, the gap between germline ends came to 5 bases. The germline V gene encodes CDR1 SEHNR and CDR2 FQNEAQ (reference sequence). CDR3 residues: CASSLNVGELFF. CDR3 nucleotides: TGTGCCAGCAGCTTAAACGTCGGGGAGCTGTTTTTT.

This chain links TRBV5-1 with TRBJ1-2; 7 nucleotides match TRBD1. The length of the CDR3 is 16 residues. Germline trimming cut 4 bases from V and 3 bases from J; bases unmatched to any gene: 12. Germline V lookup: CDR1 SGHRS, CDR2 YFSETQ. The CDR3, as DNA: TGCGCCAGCAGCCCCGGGACAGAGCCTAGCTACTATGGCTACACCTTC. Its translation is CASSPGTEPSYYGYTF.

The genes are TRBV7-9 and TRBJ1-1; D is perhaps TRBD1 (5 bases). Trimming shortened V by 5 bases and J by 4 bases, and 11 bases separated the two germline ends. The CDR3 is 13 amino acids. Germline V gives CDR1 SEHNR, CDR2 FQNEAQ (reference sequence). The CDR3 is CASSVDGGTEAFF. CDR3 coding DNA: TGTGCCAGCAGCGTAGACGGGGGCACTGAAGCTTTCTTT.

The J gene is TRBJ1-1, the V gene TRBV7-3; 10 nucleotides line up with TRBD1. After removal of 1 base from V and 5 bases from J, the junction contained 4 bases not matched to a gene. The CDR3 is made up of 15 amino acids. CDR1 and CDR2 (germline): SGHTA, FQGTGA. CDR3 DNA sequence: TGTGCCAGCAGCTTAATGGGACAGGGGACTACTGAAGCTTTCTTT. It codes for CASSLMGQGTTEAFF.

The genes are TRBV10-3 and TRBJ1-5, with 7 bases matching TRBD1. Germline assignment: CDR1 ENHRY and CDR2 SYGVKD. The CDR3 has 13 amino acids. V was clipped by 9 bases and J by 3 bases; unmatched bases: 5. CDR3 in DNA: TGTGCCATTGGGGGACAGAACAATCAGCCCCAGCATTTT. The encoded protein is CAIGGQNNQPQHF.

This clonotype was counted at least ten times. The chain recombines TRBV9 with TRBJ2-7, with D possibly matching TRBD1 (6 bases). CDR3 length equals 14 residues. V lost 4 bases to trimming and J lost 4 bases, with 15 bases between them. Germline-derived CDR1 and CDR2 are SGDLS and YYNGEE. CDR3 protein: CASSSSGTSYEQYF. The CDR3 bases are TGTGCCAGCAGCTCTTCCGGGACAAGTTACGAGCAGTACTTC.

This chain links TRBV5-1 with TRBJ2-7; no definite D call. V was cut by 0 bases and J by 2 bases, with 18 bases left in between. The CDR3 runs 17 residues. CDR1 is SGHRS, CDR2 YFSETQ, per germline. The CDR3 reads CASSLEPGRWNAYEQYF. In DNA, the CDR3 is TGCGCCAGCAGCTTGGAGCCGGGCCGGTGGAACGCCTACGAGCAGTACTTC.

On this clonotype: A much larger clone differs by one base, so this may be a read error. Written as DNA, the CDR3 is TGTGCCGGCAGCGTAGGTCAGGCTCAGCCCCAGCATTTT. This codes for CAGSVGQAQPQHF. The gene calls are TRBV9 and TRBJ1-5; D is uncertain. Germline CDR1 SGDLS, CDR2 YYNGEE. This CDR3 region has 13 residues. Using reference TRBV9 and TRBJ1-5 for the parts outside the CDR3, the full variable domain is DSGVTQTPKHLITATGQRVTLRCSPRSGDLSVYWYQQSLDQGLQFLIQYYNGEERAKGNILERFSAQQFPDLHSELNLSSLELGDSALYFCAGSVGQAQPQHFGDGTRLSIL.

This chain uses TRBV20-1 with TRBJ2-7; D perhaps matches TRBD2 (7 bases). V lost 6 bases and J 4 bases, leaving 19 bases between the germline ends. The CDR3 is 14 amino acids. CDR1 and CDR2 from the germline V gene are DFQATT and SNEGSKA (reference sequence). The CDR3 spells CSAKSSGGKYEQYF. Written as DNA, the CDR3 is TGCAGTGCAAAGAGTTCGGGGGGCAAGTACGAGCAGTACTTC.

This clonotype was seen more than once but under ten times. The chain has TRBV5-1 and TRBJ2-5; D not certain. The CDR3 consists of 13 residues. Trimming removed 4 bases from V and 1 base from J, with 8 bases in between. Per germline, CDR1 SGHRS and CDR2 YFSETQ. For the CDR3, the DNA is TGCGCCAGCAGCGACTCACCCCAAGAGACCCAGTACTTC. Protein sequence: CASSDSPQETQYF.

This clonotype has only one observation. The chain recombines TRBV24-1 with TRBJ2-7; 8 nucleotides match TRBD1. The CDR3 spans 13 residues. Per germline, CDR1 KGHDR and CDR2 SFDVKD. Trimming took 4 bases from V and 6 from J; bases not matched to a gene: 4. The CDR3 reads CATSDTDRGEQYF. The DNA for the CDR3 is TGTGCCACCAGTGACACCGACAGGGGCGAGCAGTACTTC.

This clonotype occurred a few times. The rearrangement links TRBV5-1 to TRBJ2-1, with 8 bases identical to TRBD2. The germline V gene has CDR1 SGHRS and CDR2 YFSETQ. The CDR3 runs to 18 residues. The V gene end was trimmed by 1 base and the J gene end by 9 bases; junction bases not matched to a gene: 18. DNA for the CDR3: TGCGCCAGCAGCTTGCCCAGGGGCGGGGGGACGCCAAACAGTGAGCAGTTCTTC. It is translated as CASSLPRGGGTPNSEQFF.

As for this clonotype: A much larger clonotype is one base distant, so this may be a read error. V is TRBV28 and J is TRBJ1-2, with TRBD1 matching over 7 bases. Unmatched junction bases numbered 11, after V lost 3 bases and J lost 7 bases. Germline V gives CDR1 MDHEN, CDR2 SYDVKM. The CDR3 is 15 residues long. The chain's CDR3 is CASSFLDREPGGYTF. The CDR3 coding sequence is TGTGCCAGCAGTTTCCTCGACAGGGAGCCGGGTGGCTACACCTTC.

The chain couples TRBV20-1 to TRBJ1-2; TRBD1 agrees at 9 bases. The CDR3 covers 15 residues. Germline trimming cut 3 bases from V and 5 bases from J; bases unmatched to any gene: 10. CDR1 is DFQATT and CDR2 is SNEGSKA in the germline V gene (reference sequence). CDR3 protein: CSARKGQGSFYGYTF. The CDR3 DNA reads as TGCAGTGCTAGGAAGGGACAGGGAAGCTTTTATGGCTACACCTTC.

This clonotype was picked up a small number of times. This chain uses TRBV5-5 with TRBJ2-2; tentative D call: TRBD1 (6 bases). Germline CDR1 is SGHKS and CDR2 is YYEKEE (reference sequence). V lost 1 base to trimming and J lost 6 bases, with 13 bases between them. This CDR3 region has 15 residues. The CDR3 DNA reads as TGTGCCAGCAGCTTGAACAGGGTTTCTGCCGGGGAGCTGTTTTTT. Amino acids: CASSLNRVSAGELFF.